Shown below are 13 T cell receptor beta chains from a single sample sequenced in a study of response to subunit inactivated influenza vaccine. Using its own MiXCR run on the RT-PCR reads, TCRdb lists one record per CDR3 protein. The sample shows some 520,000 distinct CDR3 sequences, approximately 15% of them seen only once. The specimen comprised CD4+ T cells sorted from PBMCs, sampled 23 months after vaccination. The receptors here all came from a man in his fifties or sixties who received an inactivated influenza vaccine.

The chain combines TRBV28 with TRBJ2-4; no clear D gene. The CDR3 spans 15 residues. V dropped 3 bases and J dropped 0 bases, with 9 bases sitting between them. From germline, CDR1 is MDHEN and CDR2 SYDVKM. The CDR3 region has the DNA TGTGCCAGCAGTTTTCCCAGACTAGCCAAAAACATTCAGTACTTC. Amino acid sequence: CASSFPRLAKNIQYF.

V is TRBV6-1 and J is TRBJ2-2; 9 positions agree with TRBD1. The CDR3 sequence is 15 residues long. Looked up from germline, CDR1 is MNHNS and CDR2 is SASEGT. The ends lost 6 bases at V and 3 bases at J; junction bases unmatched: 5. The CDR3 is CASRPRQGDTGELFF. In nucleotides, the CDR3 is TGTGCCAGCAGGCCGAGACAGGGGGACACCGGGGAGCTGTTTTTT.

This clonotype was observed a handful of times. This rearrangement joins TRBV10-3 to TRBJ2-2; no reliable D call. V dropped 3 bases and J dropped 10 bases, with 9 bases sitting between them. Germline-derived CDR1 and CDR2 are ENHRY and SYGVKD. The CDR3 sequence is 12 residues long. CDR3 DNA: TGTGCCATCAGTGACTACGGAGAGGAGCTGTTTTTT. This sequence encodes CAISDYGEELFF.

This clonotype was picked up a small number of times. V and J are TRBV20-1 and TRBJ2-1; D may match TRBD1 or TRBD2 (6 bases each). Germline V gene data show CDR1 as DFQATT and CDR2 as SNEGSKA (reference sequence). The CDR3 is 16 residues long. V lost 3 bases to trimming and J lost 0 bases, with 15 bases between them. Written as DNA, the CDR3 is TGCAGTGCTAGTTTAGGGGGGAGCGGCTCCTACAATGAGCAGTTCTTC. Translated, it gives CSASLGGSGSYNEQFF.

The chain employs TRBV6-1 and TRBJ1-4; possibly TRBD1 for D (5 bases). Trimming removed 8 bases at V and 7 bases at J, with 20 bases between. The CDR3 runs to 15 residues. The germline CDR1 and CDR2 sequences are MNHNS and SASEGT. For the CDR3, the DNA is TGTGCCAGCCTTCGTCTTCGGGGGGAGGGTGAAAAACTGTTTTTT. Protein sequence: CASLRLRGEGEKLFF.

CDR3 sequence: CASSLRTVLHITDTQYF. The DNA of the CDR3 is TGTGCCAGCAGTTTACGGACCGTTCTCCACATTACGGATACGCAGTATTTT. The gene calls are TRBV12-3 or TRBV12-4 and TRBJ2-3; D is unresolved. Trimming left V 2 bases short and J 6 bases short, with 21 bases between. This CDR3 is 17 amino acids long.

V gene TRBV7-2 combines with J gene TRBJ1-2; perhaps TRBD1 as D (6 bases). In germline, CDR1 is SGHTA, CDR2 FQGNSA. V lost 5 bases, J lost 2 bases, and 12 bases lay in between. The CDR3 consists of 14 residues. CDR3 amino acids: CASSPNRGNYGYTF. In nucleotides, the CDR3 is TGTGCCAGCAGCCCCAATAGGGGGAACTATGGCTACACCTTC. Based on the CDR3 plus reference TRBV7-2 and TRBJ1-2, the full variable domain is GAGVSQSPSNKVTEKGKDVELRCDPISGHTALYWYRQSLGQGLEFLIYFQGNSAPDKSGLPSDRFSAERTGGSVSTLTIQRTQQEDSAVYLCASSPNRGNYGYTFGSGTRLTVV.

This clonotype was observed a few times. The CDR3 is CASSNGQGFTGELFF. The CDR3 nucleotides read TGTGCCAGCAGCAACGGACAGGGATTCACCGGGGAGCTGTTTTTT. The rearrangement links TRBV7-2 to TRBJ2-2; 8 bases agree with TRBD1. The germline V gene has CDR1 SGHTA and CDR2 FQGNSA. The CDR3 consists of 15 residues. The ends lost 5 bases at V and 4 bases at J; junction bases unmatched: 6.

This clonotype occurred a few times. V and J are TRBV12-3 or TRBV12-4 and TRBJ1-4; a possible D gene is TRBD1 (5 bases). The V end lost 7 bases, the J end lost 5 bases, and 14 bases lay between the germline ends. The CDR3 runs to 14 residues. The CDR3 loop is CASTAGTVNEKLFF. CDR3 nucleotide sequence: TGTGCCAGCACCGCCGGGACGGTGAATGAAAAACTGTTTTTT.

The CDR3 spells CSARDIRLAGGGTGELFF. CDR3 DNA sequence: TGCAGTGCTAGAGATATCCGACTAGCGGGAGGAGGAACCGGGGAGCTGTTTTTT. This rearrangement joins TRBV20-1 to TRBJ2-2, with 13 bases fitting TRBD2. With V trimmed by 0 bases and J by 5 bases, 9 bases remained unmatched. Germline CDR1 is DFQATT and CDR2 is SNEGSKA (reference sequence). The CDR3 totals 18 residues.

This chain links TRBV10-3 with TRBJ1-1; 7 nucleotides agree with TRBD1. This CDR3 is built from 19 residues. The germline V gene has CDR1 ENHRY and CDR2 SYGVKD. V trimming: 3 bases; J trimming: 0 bases; junction bases outside the gene matches: 16. DNA for the CDR3: TGTGCCATCAGTGATGAGGGGGCCAGCTCTTTCTCGATGAACACTGAAGCTTTCTTT. This translates into CAISDEGASSFSMNTEAFF.

There are a few counts of this clonotype. V gene TRBV27 combines with J gene TRBJ2-7; unclear D gene. The V end was cut by 3 bases, the J end by 2 bases, with 11 bases between. The V gene's germline CDR1 is MNHEY and CDR2 SMNVEV (reference sequence). This CDR3 contains 14 residues. CDR3 in DNA: TGTGCCAGCAGTTTGAAGGATTTCCCCTACGAGCAGTACTTC. This sequence encodes CASSLKDFPYEQYF.

The CDR3 loop reads CSARRPGESETQYF. The CDR3 DNA is TGCAGTGCTAGACGGCCAGGGGAATCCGAGACCCAGTACTTC. The chain joins TRBV20-1 to TRBJ2-5; tentatively, D is TRBD1 (6 bases). This CDR3 is 14 amino acids long. Germline V gene data show CDR1 as DFQATT and CDR2 as SNEGSKA (reference sequence). V was trimmed by 2 bases and J by 5 bases, leaving 15 bases between them.